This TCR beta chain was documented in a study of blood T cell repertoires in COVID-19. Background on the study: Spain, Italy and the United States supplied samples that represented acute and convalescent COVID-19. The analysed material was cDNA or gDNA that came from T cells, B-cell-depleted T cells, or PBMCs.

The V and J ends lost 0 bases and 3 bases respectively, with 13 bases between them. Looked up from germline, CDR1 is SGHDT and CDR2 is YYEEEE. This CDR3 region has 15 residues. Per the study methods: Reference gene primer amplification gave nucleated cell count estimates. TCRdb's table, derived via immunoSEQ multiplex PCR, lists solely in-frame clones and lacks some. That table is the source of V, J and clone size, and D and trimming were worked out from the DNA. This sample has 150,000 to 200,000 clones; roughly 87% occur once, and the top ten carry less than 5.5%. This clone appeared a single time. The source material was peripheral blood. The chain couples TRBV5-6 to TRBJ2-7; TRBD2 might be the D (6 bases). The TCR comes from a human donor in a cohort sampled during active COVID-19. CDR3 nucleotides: TGTGCCAGCAGCTTGGCCCCGGAGGGCTTCTACGAGCAGTACTTC. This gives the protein CASSLAPEGFYEQYF. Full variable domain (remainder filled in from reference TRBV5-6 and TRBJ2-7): DAGVTQSPTHLIKTRGQQVTLRCSPKSGHDTVSWYQQALGQGPQFIFQYYEEEERQRGNFPDRFSGHQFPNYSSELNVNALLLGDSALYLCASSLAPEGFYEQYFGPGTRLTVT.